This paragraph covers one TCR beta chain sequence. This receptor's antigen is unknown. One base away there is no much larger clone; base qualities are not given. Following the manufacturer's instructions, the researchers used the immunoSEQ immune profiling system to amplify TCR beta CDR3 regions via multiplex PCR. An Illumina NextSeq system was used for sequencing. The authors' pipeline ran thus. Sequence data were processed on the immunoSEQ Analyzer platform, and clonality was calculated as the square root of Simpson's index of productive rearrangements. Similarity in V and J usage was quantified by Jensen-Shannon distance, and CDR3 generation probabilities were calculated with OLGA. The researchers looked up shared CDR3 sequences in the immuneACCESS database (August 2020) and in VDJdb (December 2020). TCRdb stores this immuneACCESS table with in-frame sequences only. Part of the clones is absent; in the studies checked, under half of the shortfall reflects unresolved V genes, and no reason is known for the rest. V and J calls and clone size come straight from that table; D and trimming were deduced from the DNA. The sample table holds 35,000 or so clones, of which 84% were seen once. The ten most abundant clones make up 1.5% to 2% of the sample.

The entry originates in a study of monozygotic twins with cystic fibrosis (TCRdb year 2021). In the study overall: Barcoded libraries were made from three micrograms of fragmented DNA using about 14 PCR cycles. To assess genetic influence on V and J gene usage, the study compared TCR beta repertoires within and across 16 monozygotic twin pairs with cystic fibrosis. The cohort comprised ten female and six male twin pairs aged about 2.0 to 40 years, median around 9 years, mostly children and adolescents. Twins were ranked among some 1,100 cohort participants for weight-for-height and FEVPerc (FEV1 disease centile) at the day of blood sampling. Data for three of the twin pairs had already been reported earlier in a different context. Overall study results and their limits: V gene usage was most similar to the co-twin in 13 of 16 pairs, and J usage was most similar to the co-twin in 8 of 16 pairs, which suggests genetic constraints. Significantly higher nucleotide-identical clonotype sharing was observed within monozygotic CF twin pairs than between unrelated CF individuals (P = 0.000026, Mann-Whitney). Simpson clonality was found to be generally low (median around 0.01), suggesting a naive-dominated repertoire, although higher clonality was observed in the most severely affected patients. Only a small cohort was studied, and no association of shared CDR3 numbers with age, concordance or disease severity was found.

The twin pairs came from the European Cystic Fibrosis Twin and Sibling Study Cohort, which recruited patients from roughly 160 CF clinics across 14 European countries. Zygosity and CFTR genotype were verified in-house, and zygosity was tested by multiplex PCR of nine short tandem repeat loci. Peripheral blood was sampled from each twin, with clinical parameters recorded on the day of blood sampling. Phenol/chloroform extraction was used to isolate genomic DNA from peripheral blood cells, and the DNA was then kept in TE buffer at 4 degrees C. The CDR3 holds 14 amino acids from the cysteine to the phenylalanine. The sequence is cut down to CDR3 DNA, 42 bases in frame from base 1. V lost 2 bases and J lost 2 bases; the stretch between them is 8 bases long. CDR1 SGHTA and CDR2 FQGNSA were looked up in the germline V gene.

The sequence is built from TRBV7-2 and TRBJ2-3, with the D gene not clear enough to name. The material sequenced was blood. This clonotype was sampled from a girl aged 2 to 9 with cystic fibrosis. The CDR3 loop reads CASSLSIVTDTQYF. The sequence in DNA is TGTGCCAGCAGCTTATCTATAGTCACAGATACGCAGTATTTT.